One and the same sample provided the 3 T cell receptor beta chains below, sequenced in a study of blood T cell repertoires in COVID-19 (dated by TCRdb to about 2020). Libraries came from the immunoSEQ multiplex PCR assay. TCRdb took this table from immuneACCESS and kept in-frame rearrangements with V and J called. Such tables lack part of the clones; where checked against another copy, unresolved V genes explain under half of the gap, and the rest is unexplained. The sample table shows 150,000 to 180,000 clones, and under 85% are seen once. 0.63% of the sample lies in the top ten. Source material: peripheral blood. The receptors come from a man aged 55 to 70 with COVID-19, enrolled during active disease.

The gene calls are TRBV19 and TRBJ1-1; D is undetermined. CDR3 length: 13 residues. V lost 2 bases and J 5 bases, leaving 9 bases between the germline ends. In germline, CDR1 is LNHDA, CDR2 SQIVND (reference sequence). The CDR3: CASSIRVGTEAFF. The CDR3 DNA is TGTGCCAGTAGTATACGGGTTGGGACTGAAGCTTTCTTT.

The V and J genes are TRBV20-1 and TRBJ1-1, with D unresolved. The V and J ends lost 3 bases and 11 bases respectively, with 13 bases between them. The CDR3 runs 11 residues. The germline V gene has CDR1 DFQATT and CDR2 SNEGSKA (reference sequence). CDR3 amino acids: CSASRSGRAFF. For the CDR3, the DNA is TGCAGTGCTAGCCGATCCGGGAGGGCTTTCTTT.

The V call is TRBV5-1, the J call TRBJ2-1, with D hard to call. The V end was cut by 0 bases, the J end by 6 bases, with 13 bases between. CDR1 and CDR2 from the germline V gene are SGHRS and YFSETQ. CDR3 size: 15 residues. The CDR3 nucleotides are TGCGCCAGCAGCTTGGATTCACCCAACACCAATGAGCAGTTCTTC. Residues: CASSLDSPNTNEQFF.